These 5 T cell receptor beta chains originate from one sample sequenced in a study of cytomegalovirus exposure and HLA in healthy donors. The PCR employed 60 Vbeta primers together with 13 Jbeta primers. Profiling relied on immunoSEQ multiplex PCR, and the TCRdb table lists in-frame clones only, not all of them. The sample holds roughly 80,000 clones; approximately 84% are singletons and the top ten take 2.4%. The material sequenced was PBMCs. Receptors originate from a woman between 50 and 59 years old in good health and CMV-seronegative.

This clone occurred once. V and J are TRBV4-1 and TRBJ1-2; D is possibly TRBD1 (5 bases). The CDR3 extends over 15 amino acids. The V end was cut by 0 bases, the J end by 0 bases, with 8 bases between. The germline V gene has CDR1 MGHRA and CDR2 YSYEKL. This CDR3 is CASSQEAGTNYGYTF. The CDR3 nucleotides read TGCGCCAGCAGCCAAGAGGCAGGGACTAACTATGGCTACACCTTC.

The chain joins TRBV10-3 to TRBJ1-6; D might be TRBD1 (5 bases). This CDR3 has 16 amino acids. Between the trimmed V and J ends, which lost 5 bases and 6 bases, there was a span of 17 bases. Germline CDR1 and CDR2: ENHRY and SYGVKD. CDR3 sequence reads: CAISTEVGGVNSPLHF. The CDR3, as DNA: TGTGCCATCAGTACCGAGGTCGGAGGGGTTAATTCACCCCTCCACTTT.

Here the CDR3 DNA reads TGTGCCACCAGCAGAGATTCGCTCTTGGCTAGCGGGACGAACACCGGGGAGCTGTTTTTT. It encodes CATSRDSLLASGTNTGELFF. The gene calls are TRBV15 and TRBJ2-2, with 9 bases matching TRBD2. Germline lookup yields CDR1 LNHNV and CDR2 YYDKDF (reference sequence). V trimming: 0 bases; J trimming: 0 bases; junction bases outside the gene matches: 11. The CDR3 totals 20 residues.

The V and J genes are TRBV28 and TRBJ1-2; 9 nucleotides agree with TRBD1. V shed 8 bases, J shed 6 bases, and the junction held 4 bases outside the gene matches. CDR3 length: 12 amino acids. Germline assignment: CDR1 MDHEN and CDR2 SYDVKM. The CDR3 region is CASGDRADGYTF. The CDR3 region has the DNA TGTGCCAGCGGGGACAGGGCGGATGGCTACACCTTC.

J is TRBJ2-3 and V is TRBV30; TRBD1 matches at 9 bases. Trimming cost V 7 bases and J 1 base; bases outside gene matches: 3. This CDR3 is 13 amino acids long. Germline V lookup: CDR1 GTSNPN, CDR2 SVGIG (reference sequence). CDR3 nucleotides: TGTGCCTTCCGGACAGGGGGCACAGATACGCAGTATTTT. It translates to CAFRTGGTDTQYF.